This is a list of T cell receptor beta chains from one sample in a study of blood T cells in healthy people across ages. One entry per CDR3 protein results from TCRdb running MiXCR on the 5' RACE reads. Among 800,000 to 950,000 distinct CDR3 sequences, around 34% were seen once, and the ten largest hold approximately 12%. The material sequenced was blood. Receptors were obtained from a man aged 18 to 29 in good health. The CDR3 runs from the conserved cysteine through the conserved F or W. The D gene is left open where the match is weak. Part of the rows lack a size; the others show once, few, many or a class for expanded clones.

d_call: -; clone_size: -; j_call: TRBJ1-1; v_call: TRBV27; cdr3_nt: TGTGCCAGCGCCGGACCCTTCACTGAAGCTTTCTTT; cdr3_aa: CASAGPFTEAFF
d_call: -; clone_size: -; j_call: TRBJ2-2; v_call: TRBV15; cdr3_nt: TGTGCCACCAGCTCCAGGGTTGGGACCGGGGAGCTGTTTTTT; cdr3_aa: CATSSRVGTGELFF
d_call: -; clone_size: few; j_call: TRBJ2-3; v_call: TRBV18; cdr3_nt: TGTGCCAGCTCACCACTAGCGTGGGATCGCACAGATACGCAGTATTTT; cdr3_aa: CASSPLAWDRTDTQYF
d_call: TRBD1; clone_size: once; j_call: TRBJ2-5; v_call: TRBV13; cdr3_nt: TGTGCCAGCAGCTTCTCGACAGGGGGCAATGAGCAGTACTTC; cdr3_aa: CASSFSTGGNEQYF
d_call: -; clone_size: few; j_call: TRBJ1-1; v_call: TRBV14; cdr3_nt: TGTGCCAGCAGCTACGCACAGAACACTGAAGCTTTCTTT; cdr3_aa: CASSYAQNTEAFF
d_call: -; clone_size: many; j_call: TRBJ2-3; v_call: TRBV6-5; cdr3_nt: TGTGCCAGCAGCCCCTTGGGTGGTAGCGCAGATACGCAGTATTTT; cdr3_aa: CASSPLGGSADTQYF
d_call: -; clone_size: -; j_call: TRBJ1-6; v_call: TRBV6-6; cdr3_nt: TGTGCCAGCAGTTACCCGGAAGGGCAGTCACCCCTCCACTTT; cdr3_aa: CASSYPEGQSPLHF
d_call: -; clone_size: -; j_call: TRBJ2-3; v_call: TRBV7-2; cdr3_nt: TGTGCCAGCAGCTTAAGGGGGTCTAGCGCAGATACGCAGTATTTT; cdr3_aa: CASSLRGSSADTQYF
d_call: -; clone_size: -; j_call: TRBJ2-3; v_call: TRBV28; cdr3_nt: TGTGCCAGCACCCTCCCGTTTGGGGGATCAGATACGCAGTATTTT; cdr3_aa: CASTLPFGGSDTQYF
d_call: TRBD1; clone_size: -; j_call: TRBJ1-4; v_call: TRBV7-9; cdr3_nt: TGTGCCAGCAGCAACCGGGACAGGGTTGAAAAACTGTTTTTT; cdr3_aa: CASSNRDRVEKLFF
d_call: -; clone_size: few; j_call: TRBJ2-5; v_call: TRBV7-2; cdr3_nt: TGTGCCAGCAGCTTAAGTAGCCGAGACAGCCGGGAGACCCAGTACTTC; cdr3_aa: CASSLSSRDSRETQYF
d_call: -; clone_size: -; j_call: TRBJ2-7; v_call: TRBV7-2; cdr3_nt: TGTGCCAGCAGCTTAGTTGGGCAGTACTTC; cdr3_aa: CASSLVGQYF
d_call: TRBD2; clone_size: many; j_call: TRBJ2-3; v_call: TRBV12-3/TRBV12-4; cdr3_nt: TGTGCCACCCTTCCCCGGGGGGGGGTCGGCACAGATACGCAGTATTTT; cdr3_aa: CATLPRGGVGTDTQYF
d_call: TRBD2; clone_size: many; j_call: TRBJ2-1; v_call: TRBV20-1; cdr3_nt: TGCAGTGCTACTCCGCCCGGGACTAGCAGTTACAATGAGCAGTTCTTC; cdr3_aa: CSATPPGTSSYNEQFF
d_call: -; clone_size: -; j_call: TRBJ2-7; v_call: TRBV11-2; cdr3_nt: TGTGCCAGCAGCCCCTACCCCGTCGATACCTACGAGCAGTACTTC; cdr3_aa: CASSPYPVDTYEQYF
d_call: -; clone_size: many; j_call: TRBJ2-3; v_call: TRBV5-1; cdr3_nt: TGTGCCAGCAGTCCTACCACAGATACGCAGTATTTT; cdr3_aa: CASSPTTDTQYF
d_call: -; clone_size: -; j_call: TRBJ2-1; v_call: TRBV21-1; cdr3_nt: TGTGCCAGCAGCAAAAAGAGGCGGGGGACATACAATGAGCAGTTCTTC; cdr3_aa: CASSKKRRGTYNEQFF
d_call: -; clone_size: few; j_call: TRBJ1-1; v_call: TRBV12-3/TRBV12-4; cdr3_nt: TGTGCCAGCAGTTTATGGGGACCCGGACGGGAGAACACTGAAGCTTTCTTT; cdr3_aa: CASSLWGPGRENTEAFF
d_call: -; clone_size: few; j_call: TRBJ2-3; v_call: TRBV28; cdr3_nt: TGTGCCGGCAGTTTCGGGACAGATACGCAGTATTTT; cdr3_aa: CAGSFGTDTQYF
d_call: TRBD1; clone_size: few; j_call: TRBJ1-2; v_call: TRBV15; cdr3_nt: TGTGCCACCAGCAGGCAAGGACAGGGCCGAAATGGCTACACCTTC; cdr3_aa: CATSRQGQGRNGYTF
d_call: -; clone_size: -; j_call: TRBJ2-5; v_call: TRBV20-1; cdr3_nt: TGCAGTGCTAGAGATGATGACAAAGGCAATGAGCAGTACTTC; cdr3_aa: CSARDDDKGNEQYF
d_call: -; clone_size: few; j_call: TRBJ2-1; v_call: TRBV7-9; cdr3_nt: TGTGCCAGCACCCAGGACGGCAACAATGAGCAGTTCTTC; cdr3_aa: CASTQDGNNEQFF
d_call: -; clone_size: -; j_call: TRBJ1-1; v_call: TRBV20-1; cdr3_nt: TGCAGTGCTAGAGTTAACGAGAACGCTGAAGCTTTCTTT; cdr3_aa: CSARVNENAEAFF
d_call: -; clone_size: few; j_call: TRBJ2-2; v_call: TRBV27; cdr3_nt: TGTGCCAGCCGCGCCCCTACAGAGCGTAGAACGTTTGGCACCGGGGAGCTGTTTTTT; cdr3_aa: CASRAPTERRTFGTGELFF
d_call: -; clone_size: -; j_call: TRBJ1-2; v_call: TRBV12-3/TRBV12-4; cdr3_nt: TGTGCCAGCAGTTTTGGGGGCGGCGAATATGGCTACACCTTC; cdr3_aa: CASSFGGGEYGYTF
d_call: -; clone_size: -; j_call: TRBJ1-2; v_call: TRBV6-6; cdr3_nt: TGTGCCGGCAGTCTAAGGTCGTTCTATGGCTACACCTTC; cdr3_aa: CAGSLRSFYGYTF
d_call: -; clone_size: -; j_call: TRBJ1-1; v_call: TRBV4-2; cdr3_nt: TGTGCCAGCAGCCTCCCACCCGCGGGAGGGGATGAAGCTTTCTTT; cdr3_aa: CASSLPPAGGDEAFF
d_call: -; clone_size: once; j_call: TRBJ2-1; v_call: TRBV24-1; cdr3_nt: TGTGCCACCAAAGAAGTGGGGGACAATGAGCAGTTCTTC; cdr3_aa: CATKEVGDNEQFF
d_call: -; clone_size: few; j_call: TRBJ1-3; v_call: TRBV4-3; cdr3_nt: TGCGCCAGCAGCCCCCGAACCGGAAACACCATATATTTT; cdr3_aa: CASSPRTGNTIYF
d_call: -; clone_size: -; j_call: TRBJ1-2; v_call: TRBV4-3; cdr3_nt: TGCGCCAACAGCGAAAGCTTCCGGGTGGGTGGCTACACCTTC; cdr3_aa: CANSESFRVGGYTF
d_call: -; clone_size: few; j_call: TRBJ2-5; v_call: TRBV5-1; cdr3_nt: TGCGCCAGCAGCTTGAACGGCGGGGGCAATGAGCAGTACTTC; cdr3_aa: CASSLNGGGNEQYF
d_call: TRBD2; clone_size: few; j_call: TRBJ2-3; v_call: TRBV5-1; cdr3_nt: TGCGCCAGCAGCTTGGGGCTAGCGGGGGGTTTCGACAGCACAGATACGCAGTATTTT; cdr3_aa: CASSLGLAGGFDSTDTQYF
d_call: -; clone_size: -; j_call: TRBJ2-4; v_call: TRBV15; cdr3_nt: TGTGCCACCAGCAGAGATCGTGGGAACATTCAGTACTTC; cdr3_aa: CATSRDRGNIQYF
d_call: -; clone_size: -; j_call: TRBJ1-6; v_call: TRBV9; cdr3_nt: TGTGCCAGCAGCGCCAGGGGCACTAATTCACCCCCCCACTTT; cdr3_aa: CASSARGTNSPPHF
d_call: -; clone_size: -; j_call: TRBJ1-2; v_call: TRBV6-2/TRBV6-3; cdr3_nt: TGTGCCAGCAGTTATGTCTCTCCGGAGGCCATTCGGAACTATGGCTACACCTTC; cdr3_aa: CASSYVSPEAIRNYGYTF
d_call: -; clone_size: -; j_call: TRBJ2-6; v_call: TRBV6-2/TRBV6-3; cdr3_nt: TGTGCCAACAGTTACCGACGGGCTGGGGCCAACGTCCTGACTTTC; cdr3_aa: CANSYRRAGANVLTF
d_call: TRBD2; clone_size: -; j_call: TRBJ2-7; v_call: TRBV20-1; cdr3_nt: TGCAGTGCTAGAGATTGGTCTAGCGGGGGGCCCTACGAGCAGTACTTC; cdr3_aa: CSARDWSSGGPYEQYF
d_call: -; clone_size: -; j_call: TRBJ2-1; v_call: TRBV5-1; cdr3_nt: TGCGCCAGCAGCCCATGGACAGCCTCGAGCGATGAGCAGTTCTTC; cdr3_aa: CASSPWTASSDEQFF
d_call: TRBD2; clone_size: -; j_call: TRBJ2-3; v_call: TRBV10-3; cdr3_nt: TGTGCCGCCTTAGCGGGGGGGTTCACAGATACGCAGTATTTT; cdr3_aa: CAALAGGFTDTQYF
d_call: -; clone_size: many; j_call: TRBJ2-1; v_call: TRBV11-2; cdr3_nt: TGTGCCAGCAGCTTAGATCGGGGGACCCACAATGAGCAGTTCTTC; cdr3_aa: CASSLDRGTHNEQFF
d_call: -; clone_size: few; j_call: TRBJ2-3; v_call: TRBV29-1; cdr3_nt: TGCAGCGGTGAGGGTGGACAGAACACAGATACGCAGTATTTT; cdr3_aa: CSGEGGQNTDTQYF
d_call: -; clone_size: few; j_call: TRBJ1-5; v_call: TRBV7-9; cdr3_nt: TGTGCCAGCAGCTTATCACAGGACTCAAGGCAGCCCCAGCATTTT; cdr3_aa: CASSLSQDSRQPQHF
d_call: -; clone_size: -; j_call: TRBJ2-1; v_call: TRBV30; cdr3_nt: TGTGCCTGGAGTGAGGTTGGGGGGAGGAATGAGCAGTTCTTC; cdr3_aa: CAWSEVGGRNEQFF
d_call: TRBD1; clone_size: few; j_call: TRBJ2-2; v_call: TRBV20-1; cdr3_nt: TGCAGTGCTATCTCGCCCGGACAGGGAACTGGGGAGCTGTTTTTT; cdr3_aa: CSAISPGQGTGELFF
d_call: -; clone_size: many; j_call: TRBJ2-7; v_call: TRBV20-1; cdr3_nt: TGCAGTGCTAGGCGCAGGAGCTCCTACGAGCAGTACTTC; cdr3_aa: CSARRRSSYEQYF
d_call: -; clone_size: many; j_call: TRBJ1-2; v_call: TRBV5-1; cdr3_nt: TGCGCCAGCAGCTTGGCGGGGGTAGCAAACTATGGCTACACCTTC; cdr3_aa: CASSLAGVANYGYTF
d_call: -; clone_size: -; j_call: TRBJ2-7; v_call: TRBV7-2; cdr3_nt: TGTGCCAGCAGTCAGCTGGGATCCTCCTACGAGCAGTACTTC; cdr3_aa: CASSQLGSSYEQYF
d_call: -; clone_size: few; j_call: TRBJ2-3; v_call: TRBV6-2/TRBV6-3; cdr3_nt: TGTGCCAGCAGCCTAACCGGGCCAAGGTGGTATTTT; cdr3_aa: CASSLTGPRWYF
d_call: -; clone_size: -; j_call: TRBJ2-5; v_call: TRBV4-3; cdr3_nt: TGCGCCAGCAGCCAAGAAGGCACACCCCAAGAGACCCAGTACTTC; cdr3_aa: CASSQEGTPQETQYF
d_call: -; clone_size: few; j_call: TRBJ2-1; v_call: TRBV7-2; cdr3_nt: TGTGCCAGCAGCTTAGCGCACCCTATGGAGCAGTTCTTC; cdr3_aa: CASSLAHPMEQFF
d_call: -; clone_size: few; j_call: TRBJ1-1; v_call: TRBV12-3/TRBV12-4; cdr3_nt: TGTGCCTGCCAAAGGGGGGGAGTCACTGAAGCTTTCTTT; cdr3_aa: CACQRGGVTEAFF
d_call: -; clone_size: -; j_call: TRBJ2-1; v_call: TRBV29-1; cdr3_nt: TGCAGCGTTGAAGGTACAGATTTCTTCCAAGAGACCCAGTTCTTC; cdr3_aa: CSVEGTDFFQETQFF
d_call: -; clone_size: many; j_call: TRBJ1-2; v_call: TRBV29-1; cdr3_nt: TGCAGCATGAACAAGGATGGCTACACCTTC; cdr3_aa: CSMNKDGYTF
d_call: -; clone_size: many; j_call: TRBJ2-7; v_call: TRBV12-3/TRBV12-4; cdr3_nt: TGTGCCAGCAGTTTAGTTTTGGGCCTGGGCGGGTCGGACGAGCAGTACTTC; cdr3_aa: CASSLVLGLGGSDEQYF
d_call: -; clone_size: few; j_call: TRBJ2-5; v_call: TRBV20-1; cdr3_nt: TGCAGTGCCGAATCCGGGACCAAGGGGAATGAGCAGTACTTC; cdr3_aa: CSAESGTKGNEQYF
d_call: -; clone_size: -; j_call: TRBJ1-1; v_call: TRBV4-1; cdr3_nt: TGCGCCAGCAGCCAAGATGTTTTAGGGGTCAACACTGAAGCTTTCTTT; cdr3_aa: CASSQDVLGVNTEAFF
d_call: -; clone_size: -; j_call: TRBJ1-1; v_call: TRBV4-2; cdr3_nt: TGTGCCAGCAGCCAAGAACCCCTGAACACTGAAGCTTTCTTT; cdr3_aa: CASSQEPLNTEAFF
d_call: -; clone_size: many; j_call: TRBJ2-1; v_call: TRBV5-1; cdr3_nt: TGCGCCAGCAGCCAGCGACTAACCTACAATGAGCAGTTCTTC; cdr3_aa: CASSQRLTYNEQFF